The 25 T cell receptor beta chains in this list originate from one sample, sequenced in a study of OX40 agonist ivuxolimab in advanced cancers. Assay used: immunoSEQ multiplex PCR; TCRdb lists only in-frame clones, some missing. The sample carries 59,000 or so clones, 65% to 90% recorded once. Sample: CD4+ or CD8+ T cells sorted from blood, taken in a trial of the OX40 agonist ivuxolimab. These receptors came from an adult with an advanced solid tumor such as melanoma, head and neck, liver or kidney cancer.

The rearrangement uses TRBV30 and TRBJ2-2; D gene ambiguous. V lost 2 bases and J 0 bases, leaving 7 bases between the germline ends. The CDR3 length is 14 residues. The germline V gene has CDR1 GTSNPN and CDR2 SVGIG (reference sequence). The CDR3 DNA follows: TGTGCCTGGAGTAAACGGTCGAACACCGGGGAGCTGTTTTTT. Amino acid sequence: CAWSKRSNTGELFF.

DNA for the CDR3: TGTGCCAGCAGCCTAGGGGGTAATAGCTATGGCTACACCTTC. Protein sequence: CASSLGGNSYGYTF. The V gene is TRBV5-8, the J gene TRBJ1-2; the D gene is possibly TRBD1 (6 bases). V was clipped by 4 bases and J by 4 bases, with 14 bases between them. In germline, CDR1 is SGHTS, CDR2 YDEGEE. This CDR3 comprises 14 residues. The variable domain in full, completed from reference TRBV5-8 and TRBJ1-2, reads EAGVTQSPTHLIKTRGQQATLRCSPISGHTSVYWYQQALGLGLQFLLWYDEGEERNRGNFPPRFSGRQFPNYSSELNVNALELEDSALYLCASSLGGNSYGYTFGSGTRLTVV.

The rearrangement links TRBV7-8 to TRBJ2-7; D is undetermined. Trimming took off 3 bases at V and 2 bases at J, with 20 bases between the two ends. Germline V gives CDR1 SGHVS, CDR2 FQNEAQ. The CDR3 has 17 amino acids. CDR3 region: CASSFKRSGDNPYEQYF. CDR3 sequence (DNA): TGTGCCAGCAGCTTCAAGAGGTCTGGGGATAACCCCTACGAGCAGTACTTC.

The gene calls are TRBV18 and TRBJ1-3, with 9 nucleotides matching TRBD1. The CDR3 contains 16 residues. The V and J ends lost 2 bases and 1 base, in that order; junction bases with no gene match: 3. Per germline, CDR1 KGHSH and CDR2 LQKENI. CDR3 protein: CASSPTTGGSGNTIYF. CDR3 nucleotide sequence: TGTGCCAGCTCACCAACGACAGGGGGGTCTGGAAACACCATATATTTT.

The chain recombines TRBV19 with TRBJ1-1; D possibly corresponds to TRBD1 (5 bases). Between the trimmed V and J ends, which lost 1 base and 4 bases, there was a span of 13 bases. Germline CDR1 LNHDA, CDR2 SQIVND (reference sequence). The CDR3 loop spans 15 amino acids. The CDR3 here is CASSIGPGRVTEAFF. Here the CDR3 DNA reads TGTGCCAGTAGTATAGGACCAGGGAGGGTCACTGAAGCTTTCTTT.

This chain links TRBV5-1 with TRBJ2-3; D gene unclear. Germline V CDR1 and CDR2: SGHRS, YFSETQ. With 0 bases removed from V and 2 bases from J, the gap between germline ends came to 4 bases. This CDR3 spans 13 amino acids. The CDR3 loop is CASSLEATDTQYF. CDR3 nucleotides: TGCGCCAGCAGCTTGGAGGCCACAGATACGCAGTATTTT.

The chain links TRBV5-1 to TRBJ2-1, with 8 bases matching TRBD2. Per the germline V gene, CDR1 is SGHRS and CDR2 is YFSETQ. V was clipped by 5 bases and J by 9 bases; unmatched bases: 10. This CDR3 is 14 amino acids long. CDR3 DNA sequence: TGCGCCAGCAGTTCGGGGGGGCCCCCGGGTGAGCAGTTCTTC. Translation gives CASSSGGPPGEQFF.

V is TRBV5-1 and J is TRBJ2-3, with 14 bases aligning to TRBD2. CDR1 is SGHRS, CDR2 YFSETQ, per germline. The CDR3 covers 14 residues. J was trimmed by 5 bases and V by 6 bases; bases with no gene match: 2. The chain's CDR3 is CASIGLAGGDTQYF. Written as DNA, the CDR3 is TGCGCCAGCATTGGACTAGCGGGAGGAGATACGCAGTATTTT.

The chain joins TRBV6-5 to TRBJ1-6, with TRBD1 identical over 9 bases. The CDR3 totals 15 residues. The J segment lost 6 bases and the V segment lost 5 bases, leaving 5 bases of the junction unmatched. The germline V gene encodes CDR1 MNHEY and CDR2 SVGAGI. Here the CDR3 reads CASSAGTGRNSPLHF. CDR3 sequence (DNA): TGTGCCAGCAGTGCCGGGACAGGGCGTAATTCACCCCTCCACTTT.

The rearrangement links TRBV4-1 to TRBJ2-5; 9 bases are shared with TRBD2. Germline CDR1 and CDR2: MGHRA and YSYEKL. The CDR3 is made up of 15 amino acids. V shed 3 bases, J shed 2 bases, and the junction held 4 bases outside the gene matches. The CDR3 DNA follows: TGCGCCAGCAGCCATCTAGCGGGGACTCAAGAGACCCAGTACTTC. Its protein product is CASSHLAGTQETQYF.

The chain couples TRBV19 to TRBJ2-1, with D tentatively TRBD2 (5 bases). The CDR3 has 12 residues. V lost 8 bases and J lost 8, with 13 bases in between. Germline values: CDR1 LNHDA, CDR2 SQIVND (reference sequence). As DNA, the CDR3 is TGTGCCAGTGGGAGACGCGAGGATGAGCAGTTCTTC. It codes for CASGRREDEQFF.

V usage is TRBV30 and J usage is TRBJ1-6; D unclear. The V end lost 1 base, the J end lost 3 bases, and 13 bases lay between the germline ends. Germline V gene sequence: CDR1 GTSNPN, CDR2 SVGIG (reference sequence). The CDR3 totals 16 residues. The CDR3 nucleotides are TGTGCCTGGAGTGAGGACGGCTGGGGCTATAATTCACCCCTCCACTTT. It is translated as CAWSEDGWGYNSPLHF.

The V gene is TRBV21-1, the J gene TRBJ1-1. TRBV21-1 represents a pseudogene. The CDR3 runs to 13 residues. DNA of the CDR3: TGTGCCAGCAGCTCGGAGGAGGGCACTGAAGCTTTCTTT. Translating it yields CASSSEEGTEAFF.

This clone has just a few counts. The chain employs TRBV18 and TRBJ1-5; 12 nucleotides match TRBD1. The V segment lost 4 bases and the J segment 6 bases; nucleotides outside the gene matches: 10. This CDR3 is 17 amino acids long. Germline V gene lookup returns CDR1 KGHSH and CDR2 LQKENI. The CDR3 DNA reads as TGTGCCAGCTCACAAGACACCGGGACAGGGGGCTTTCAGCCCCAGCATTTT. It specifies CASSQDTGTGGFQPQHF.

The chain is built from TRBV6-1 and TRBJ1-5; 7 bases are a match to TRBD1. The CDR3 spans 15 residues. J lost 6 bases, V lost 4 bases, and 9 bases had no gene match. The germline CDR1 and CDR2 sequences are MNHNS and SASEGT. The CDR3, as DNA: TGTGCCAGCAGTGTGAACAGGGGATTCAGTCAGCCCCAGCATTTT. Its protein is CASSVNRGFSQPQHF.

This clone was seen only once. The chain links TRBV6-1 to TRBJ1-2, with D unresolved. This CDR3 contains 13 residues. V lost 5 bases, J lost 8 bases, and 15 bases lay in between. Germline CDR1 is MNHNS and CDR2 is SASEGT. This chain's CDR3 is CASSYSGVEGYTF. The CDR3 bases are TGTGCCAGCAGTTATTCCGGGGTGGAGGGCTACACCTTC.

The chain recombines TRBV2 with TRBJ2-3; the D is unclear. Trimming cost V 8 bases and J 0 bases, with 6 bases left between them. The CDR3 covers 12 residues. Germline V lookup: CDR1 SNHLY, CDR2 FYNNEI. The CDR3 DNA reads as TGTGCCAGCTCTCGCAGCACAGATACGCAGTATTTT. Translating it yields CASSRSTDTQYF.

CDR3 residues: CASSPRLASYEQYF. CDR3 bases: TGTGCCAGCAGCCCACGACTGGCTTCCTACGAGCAGTACTTC. This sequence joins TRBV11-3 and TRBJ2-7; D ambiguous. Per germline, CDR1 SGHNT and CDR2 YENEEA. Trimming took off 5 bases at V and 1 base at J, with 12 bases between the two ends. CDR3 length: 14 amino acids.

The chain recombines TRBV6-5 with TRBJ1-5; the D is unclear. The CDR3 consists of 14 residues. The V end was cut by 3 bases, the J end by 0 bases, with 6 bases between. Germline V CDR1 and CDR2: MNHEY, SVGAGI. The CDR3 nucleotides are TGTGCCAGCAGTTATCTCAATAGCAATCAGCCCCAGCATTTT. Translating it yields CASSYLNSNQPQHF.

The V and J genes are TRBV14 and TRBJ1-2; D may be TRBD1 (5 bases). V lost 4 bases to trimming and J lost 8 bases, with 11 bases between them. The CDR3 has 12 amino acids. Germline loops: CDR1 SGHDN, CDR2 FVKESK. This CDR3 reads CASSLGTEGYTF. The CDR3 bases are TGTGCCAGCAGCCTGGGGACGGAAGGCTACACCTTC.

This chain links TRBV15 with TRBJ1-4; D ambiguous. There are 9 residues in the CDR3. Trimming removed 8 bases at V and 8 bases at J, with 3 bases between. The V gene's germline CDR1 is LNHNV and CDR2 YYDKDF (reference sequence). The CDR3 DNA reads as TGTGCCACCTTGGAAAAACTGTTTTTT. This encodes CATLEKLFF. The full variable domain, its missing parts supplied by reference TRBV15 and TRBJ1-4, is DAMVIQNPRYQVTQFGKPVTLSCSQTLNHNVMYWYQQKSSQAPKLLFHYYDKDFNNEADTPDNFQSRRPNTSFCFLDIRSPGLGDTAMYLCATLEKLFFGSGTQLSVL.

DNA of the CDR3: TGTGCCAGCAGCTCAGACAGGGGGCGACCCCTCCACTTT. This codes for CASSSDRGRPLHF. This chain uses TRBV11-1 with TRBJ1-6, with TRBD1 matching over 10 bases. The CDR3 contains 13 residues. Germline loops: CDR1 SGHAT, CDR2 FQDESV (reference sequence). Germline trimming cut 4 bases from V and 12 bases from J; bases unmatched to any gene: 3.

The gene calls are TRBV5-8 and TRBJ2-1; 11 bases agree with TRBD1. Trimming cost V 5 bases and J 4 bases; bases outside gene matches: 14. CDR1 is SGHTS, CDR2 YDEGEE, per germline. The CDR3 sequence is 18 residues long. Written as DNA, the CDR3 is TGTGCCAGCAGTGGACTGGACAGGGGGCCGAAAAGGTACAATGAGCAGTTCTTC. Translation: CASSGLDRGPKRYNEQFF.

The rearrangement joins TRBV7-9 to TRBJ1-5, with D possibly being TRBD1 (5 bases). Germline V gives CDR1 SEHNR, CDR2 FQNEAQ (reference sequence). Trimming removed 2 bases at V and 5 bases at J, with 16 bases between. This CDR3 has 16 residues. Written as DNA, the CDR3 is TGTGCCAGCAGCTTACGTCGGGGTTTGGGGGATCAGCCCCAGCATTTT. It encodes CASSLRRGLGDQPQHF.

The chain recombines TRBV9 with TRBJ2-7; 10 positions match TRBD1. The junction had 6 bases not matched to a gene; V was cut back by 0 bases and J by 6 bases. The CDR3 has 15 amino acids. Germline V CDR1 and CDR2: SGDLS, YYNGEE. CDR3 DNA sequence: TGTGCCAGCAGCGTAGAAGGGACAGGGGTGGCCGAGCAGTACTTC. Protein sequence: CASSVEGTGVAEQYF.